The sequence of this T cell receptor (beta chain) was determined in a study of OX40 agonist ivuxolimab in advanced cancers. Study-wide context: Dose-escalation cases comprised hepatocellular carcinoma, melanoma, renal cell or head and neck cancer.

Some clones are missing from TCRdb's copy, which holds only in-frame ones; the method was immunoSEQ multiplex PCR. The sample contains fewer than 55,000 clones, about 85% of which appear only once. Points on this clone: Its antigen is not known.

V dropped 5 bases and J dropped 4 bases, with 12 bases sitting between them. The V gene's germline CDR1 is PRHDT and CDR2 FYEKMQ (reference sequence). The CDR3 is 14 residues long. The study, taken as a whole, reports: In the 0.1-3.0 mg/kg groups, partial responders showed among the lowest expansion. Expanded clones were, on average, more numerous in CD8+ T cells than in CD4+. No determination was made of the antigen specificity of the expanded peripheral T cells.

This receptor was taken from an adult with an advanced solid tumor such as melanoma, head and neck, liver or kidney cancer. This rearrangement joins TRBV13 to TRBJ1-5; D is ambiguous. The input for sequencing was CD4+ or CD8+ T cells sorted from blood, taken in a trial of the OX40 agonist ivuxolimab. CDR3 protein: CASSPWTGNQPQHF. Written as DNA, the CDR3 is TGTGCCAGCAGCCCCTGGACTGGAAATCAGCCCCAGCATTTT.